Below are 21 T cell receptor beta chains sequenced from a single sample in a study of graft-versus-host responses after intestinal transplantation. Assay: immunoSEQ multiplex PCR; the TCRdb copy retains only in-frame clones and omits some. The repertoire has 40,000 to 55,000 clones, about 95% of them found once; the top ten carry approximately 0.25%. These receptors lack a known antigen. The sample here was unstimulated CD8+ T cells sorted from spleen or lymph node cells, taken before transplant. The receptors were sampled from a human donor who was the organ donor for an intestinal transplant.

This chain links TRBV25-1 with TRBJ2-3; TRBD1 is a possible D gene (5 bases). The CDR3 has 16 amino acids. The ends were cut back, 0 bases at V and 0 bases at J, with 10 bases in the middle. The germline V gene has CDR1 MGHDK and CDR2 SYGVNS. CDR3 sequence: CASSEYAGSSTDTQYF. For the CDR3, the DNA is TGTGCCAGCAGTGAATACGCAGGGTCTAGCACAGATACGCAGTATTTT.

V gene TRBV2 combines with J gene TRBJ2-7; D possibly corresponds to TRBD1 (6 bases). CDR3 length: 13 amino acids. Trimming took off 9 bases at V and 2 bases at J, with 14 bases between the two ends. Looked up from germline, CDR1 is SNHLY and CDR2 is FYNNEI. This chain's CDR3 is CASDSGAPYEQYF. Written as DNA, the CDR3 is TGTGCCAGTGATTCAGGGGCCCCCTACGAGCAGTACTTC. The full variable domain, rest sourced from reference TRBV2 and TRBJ2-7, is EPEVTQTPSHQVTQMGQEVILRCVPISNHLYFYWYRQILGQKVEFLVSFYNNEISEKSEIFDDQFSVERPDGSNFTLKIRSTKLEDSAMYFCASDSGAPYEQYFGPGTRLTVT.

V is TRBV7-8 and J is TRBJ2-7, with 7 bases matching TRBD1. With 2 bases clipped from V and 3 bases from J, the junction kept 7 bases outside the gene matches. The CDR3 has 15 residues. Germline assignment: CDR1 SGHVS and CDR2 FQNEAQ. CDR3 nucleotides: TGTGCCAGCAGCTTACAAGCAGACAGGGTCTACGAGCAGTACTTC. It encodes CASSLQADRVYEQYF.

The chain uses TRBV6-5 and TRBJ1-1; TRBD1 aligns across 9 bases. The junction had 10 bases not matched to a gene; V was cut back by 6 bases and J by 11 bases. Per germline, CDR1 MNHEY and CDR2 SVGAGI. The CDR3 has 13 amino acids. The CDR3 nucleotides are TGTGCCAGCAGAATCACAGGGGGCGCGGACGCTTTCTTT. This gives the protein CASRITGGADAFF.

The chain uses TRBV4-2 and TRBJ1-5; D not resolved. Germline V CDR1 and CDR2: LGHNA, YNFKEQ. The CDR3 extends over 15 amino acids. Trimming removed 0 bases at V and 4 bases at J, with 10 bases between. CDR3 DNA sequence: TGTGCCAGCAGCCAAGACCCAGGTCTGAATCAGCCCCAGCATTTT. This sequence encodes CASSQDPGLNQPQHF.

This rearrangement joins TRBV6-6 to TRBJ2-7; D perhaps matches TRBD1 (6 bases). Germline V lookup: CDR1 MNHNY, CDR2 SVGAGI (reference sequence). The CDR3 consists of 12 residues. Trimming left V 8 bases short and J 4 bases short, with 12 bases between. The CDR3 sequence is CASLGAGYEQYF. CDR3 bases: TGTGCCAGCTTGGGGGCTGGGTACGAGCAGTACTTC.

This clone was seen a single time. J is TRBJ2-2 and V is TRBV18; 8 bases agree with TRBD1. V gave up 3 bases and J gave up 1 base; unmatched junction bases: 1. CDR1 and CDR2 (germline): KGHSH, LQKENI. The CDR3 consists of 15 residues. The CDR3 loop reads CASSPGTGNTGELFF. Here the CDR3 DNA reads TGTGCCAGCTCACCCGGGACAGGGAACACCGGGGAGCTGTTTTTT.

The CDR3 nucleotides read TGTGCCAGCAGCCCCACTTTGGGGGGAGAGGGGAACACTGAAGCTTTCTTT. Translating it yields CASSPTLGGEGNTEAFF. The chain carries TRBV4-2 and TRBJ1-1; TRBD1 might be the D (5 bases). The CDR3 spans 17 residues. Germline V gives CDR1 LGHNA, CDR2 YNFKEQ. V lost 4 bases and J lost 1, with 19 bases in between.

The chain uses TRBV7-9 and TRBJ1-1; D perhaps matches TRBD1 (6 bases). Deletions cut 6 bases from V and 2 bases from J, with 16 bases between. Germline V CDR1 and CDR2: SEHNR, FQNEAQ (reference sequence). This CDR3 comprises 15 residues. CDR3 sequence reads: CASRHLQGYNTEAFF. The CDR3 nucleotides are TGTGCCAGCAGACACCTCCAGGGGTATAACACTGAAGCTTTCTTT.

Of note for this clone: At one boundary the junction diverges from the germline segment, which might be a read error. Other DNA sequences in the same sample also yield this CDR3. This chain uses TRBV5-4 with TRBJ2-7; D gene uncertain. This CDR3 comprises 11 residues. Germline CDR1 SGHNT, CDR2 YYREEE (reference sequence). CDR3 nucleotides: TGCGCCAGCAGCTTTGGCCTGGAGCAGTACTTC. It codes for CASSFGLEQYF.

The V and J genes are TRBV28 and TRBJ1-2; the D gene is possibly TRBD1 (5 bases). Germline CDR1 reads MDHEN; CDR2 reads SYDVKM. Trimming stripped 3 bases from V and 4 bases from J, with 18 bases between. The CDR3 extends over 16 amino acids. CDR3 DNA sequence: TGTGCCAGCAGTTTCGGGCAGGGATTCCTTCCCTATGGCTACACCTTC. Translated, it gives CASSFGQGFLPYGYTF.

The chain combines TRBV19 with TRBJ1-5; TRBD1 aligns across 9 bases. The germline V gene encodes CDR1 LNHDA and CDR2 SQIVND (reference sequence). The CDR3 loop spans 20 amino acids. Unmatched junction bases numbered 12, after V lost 0 bases and J lost 0 bases. CDR3 sequence (DNA): TGTGCCAGTAGTATAGATCGGACAGGGGCTGAAACGTATAGCAATCAGCCCCAGCATTTT. The encoded protein is CASSIDRTGAETYSNQPQHF.

The chain couples TRBV19 to TRBJ2-2; D is unresolved. The germline gives CDR1 LNHDA, CDR2 SQIVND (reference sequence). This CDR3 contains 12 residues. V was trimmed by 1 base and J by 6 bases, leaving 3 bases between them. CDR3 protein: CASSIGSGELFF. The DNA of the CDR3 is TGTGCCAGTAGTATAGGATCCGGGGAGCTGTTTTTT.

This chain joins TRBV5-1 and TRBJ2-3; D not certain. CDR1 is SGHRS and CDR2 is YFSETQ in the germline V gene. The CDR3 length is 13 residues. Trimming shortened V by 1 base and J by 1 base, and 4 bases separated the two germline ends. The CDR3: CASSLSGTDTQYF. The CDR3 DNA follows: TGCGCCAGCAGCTTGTCCGGCACAGATACGCAGTATTTT. The full variable domain, rest sourced from reference TRBV5-1 and TRBJ2-3, is KAGVTQTPRYLIKTRGQQVTLSCSPISGHRSVSWYQQTPGQGLQFLFEYFSETQRNKGNFPGRFSGRQFSNSRSEMNVSTLELGDSALYLCASSLSGTDTQYFGPGTRLTVL.

CDR3 nucleotides: TGTGCCAGCAGCTTGGAGGGACTGATGAACGGGGGCACCGGGGAGCTGTTTTTT. Translating gives CASSLEGLMNGGTGELFF. The chain is built from TRBV5-8 and TRBJ2-2, with D possibly matching TRBD2 (6 bases). CDR3 length: 18 residues. Trimming removed 0 bases from V and 4 bases from J, with 19 bases in between. The V gene's germline CDR1 is SGHTS and CDR2 YDEGEE.

This clone was seen a few times. The J gene is TRBJ2-2, the V gene TRBV5-1, with 10 bases aligning to TRBD1. The CDR3 runs to 17 residues. Germline CDR1 and CDR2: SGHRS and YFSETQ. J was trimmed by 7 bases and V by 1 base; bases with no gene match: 10. CDR3 sequence reads: CASSLSGGTGANGELFF. The CDR3 DNA reads TGCGCCAGCAGCTTGTCAGGCGGGACAGGGGCGAACGGGGAGCTGTTTTTT.

A single count supports this clone. V is TRBV2 and J is TRBJ2-2, with D possibly matching TRBD2 (7 bases). Germline values: CDR1 SNHLY, CDR2 FYNNEI. The CDR3 runs 13 residues. V was pared by 10 bases and J by 6 bases, with 15 bases between. The CDR3 loop reads CATNGGGAGELFF. Here the CDR3 DNA reads TGTGCCACGAACGGAGGGGGGGCCGGGGAGCTGTTTTTT.

This sequence joins TRBV10-2 and TRBJ1-4; unclear D gene. V lost 3 bases, J lost 7 bases, and 12 bases lay in between. Germline CDR1 is WSHSY and CDR2 is SAAADI. The CDR3 totals 14 residues. CDR3 nucleotides: TGCGCCAGCAGTGATGTTACAACGGGTGAAAAACTGTTTTTT. As protein: CASSDVTTGEKLFF.

This rearrangement joins TRBV6-5 to TRBJ1-1; D possibly corresponds to TRBD1 (5 bases). V shed 8 bases and J shed 4 bases, with 14 bases lying between them. In germline, CDR1 is MNHEY, CDR2 SVGAGI. CDR3 length: 13 residues. The CDR3 loop is CASAGGVGTEAFF. CDR3 in DNA: TGTGCCAGCGCTGGGGGGGTGGGCACTGAAGCTTTCTTT.

A single count supports this clone. The J gene is TRBJ2-7, the V gene TRBV19, with 8 bases identical to TRBD1. V gave up 5 bases and J gave up 3 bases; unmatched junction bases: 6. The CDR3 consists of 14 residues. Looked up from germline, CDR1 is LNHDA and CDR2 is SQIVND (reference sequence). This chain's CDR3 is CASSPGTGDYEQYF. As DNA, the CDR3 is TGTGCCAGTAGTCCCGGGACAGGCGACTACGAGCAGTACTTC. Full variable domain (outside the CDR3, taken from reference TRBV19 and TRBJ2-7): DGGITQSPKYLFRKEGQNVTLSCEQNLNHDAMYWYRQDPGQGLRLIYYSQIVNDFQKGDIAEGYSVSREKKESFPLTVTSAQKNPTAFYLCASSPGTGDYEQYFGPGTRLTVT.

The chain uses TRBV28 and TRBJ2-5; no clear D gene. The V end was cut by 1 base, the J end by 2 bases, with 8 bases between. The germline V gene encodes CDR1 MDHEN and CDR2 SYDVKM. There are 14 residues in the CDR3. In DNA, the CDR3 is TGTGCCAGCAGTTTATTCCAGCAGCAAGAGACCCAGTACTTC. Translating it yields CASSLFQQQETQYF.